This T cell receptor beta chain comes out of a study of blood T cell repertoires in COVID-19. Germline V gives CDR1 MNHEY, CDR2 SMNVEV (reference sequence). The V end was cut by 3 bases, the J end by 10 bases, with 21 bases between. The CDR3 is 15 amino acids. TCRdb's copy holds only in-frame clones and misses some; the assay was immunoSEQ multiplex PCR. The table includes approximately 50,000 clones, around four fifths detected once. This clone was observed a handful of times. Sequencing was done on a sample of peripheral blood. This chain uses TRBV27 with TRBJ1-1, with TRBD1 as a possible D gene (5 bases). The source is a human donor in a cohort sampled during active COVID-19. CDR3 bases: TGTGCCAGCAGTTTTAGTGGGGCTCTGGGGAAACGAGCTTTCTTT. It codes for CASSFSGALGKRAFF.